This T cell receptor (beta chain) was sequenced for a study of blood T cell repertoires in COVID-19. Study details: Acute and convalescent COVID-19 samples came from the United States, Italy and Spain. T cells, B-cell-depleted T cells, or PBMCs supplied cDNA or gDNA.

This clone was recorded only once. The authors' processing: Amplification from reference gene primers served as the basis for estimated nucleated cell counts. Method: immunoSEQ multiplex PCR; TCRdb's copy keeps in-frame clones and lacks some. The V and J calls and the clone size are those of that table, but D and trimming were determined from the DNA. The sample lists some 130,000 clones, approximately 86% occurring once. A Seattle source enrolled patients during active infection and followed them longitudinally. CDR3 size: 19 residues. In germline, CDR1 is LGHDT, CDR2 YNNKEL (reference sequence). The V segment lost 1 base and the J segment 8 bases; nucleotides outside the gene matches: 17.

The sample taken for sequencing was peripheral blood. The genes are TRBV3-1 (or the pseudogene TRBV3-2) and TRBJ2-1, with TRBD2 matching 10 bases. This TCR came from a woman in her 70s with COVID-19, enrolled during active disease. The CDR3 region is CASSQATYYVAGGVDEQFF. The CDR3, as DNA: TGTGCCAGCAGCCAAGCGACCTACTACGTAGCGGGGGGTGTTGATGAGCAGTTCTTC.